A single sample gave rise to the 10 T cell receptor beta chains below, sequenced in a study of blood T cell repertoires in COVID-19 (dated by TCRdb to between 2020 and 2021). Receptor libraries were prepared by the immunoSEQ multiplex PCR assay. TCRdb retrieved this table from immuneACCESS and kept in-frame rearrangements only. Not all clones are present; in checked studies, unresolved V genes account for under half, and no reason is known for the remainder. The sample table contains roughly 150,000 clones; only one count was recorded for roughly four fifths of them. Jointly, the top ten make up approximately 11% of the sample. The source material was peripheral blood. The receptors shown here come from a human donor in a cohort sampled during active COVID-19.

The CDR3 region is CASRTQGYYNEQFF. The CDR3 DNA reads as TGTGCCAGCAGGACTCAGGGGTACTACAATGAGCAGTTCTTC. The chain couples TRBV7-2 to TRBJ2-1; D possibly corresponds to TRBD1 (6 bases). From germline, CDR1 is SGHTA and CDR2 FQGNSA. The CDR3 totals 14 residues. Trimming pared 6 bases from V and 3 bases from J, leaving 12 bases between.

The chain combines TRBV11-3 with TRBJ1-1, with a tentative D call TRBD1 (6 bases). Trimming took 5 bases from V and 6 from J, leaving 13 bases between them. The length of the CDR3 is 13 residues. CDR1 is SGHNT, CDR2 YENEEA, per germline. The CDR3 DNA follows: TGTGCCAGCAGCGGGGGCGCCCGGGCTGAAGCTTTCTTT. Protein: CASSGGARAEAFF.

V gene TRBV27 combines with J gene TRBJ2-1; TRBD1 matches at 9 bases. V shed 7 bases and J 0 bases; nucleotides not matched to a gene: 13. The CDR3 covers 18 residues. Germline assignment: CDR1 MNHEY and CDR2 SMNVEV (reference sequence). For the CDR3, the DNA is TGTGCCAGCACGTCCCGGGACAGGGACCGGGGCTCCTACAATGAGCAGTTCTTC. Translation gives CASTSRDRDRGSYNEQFF.

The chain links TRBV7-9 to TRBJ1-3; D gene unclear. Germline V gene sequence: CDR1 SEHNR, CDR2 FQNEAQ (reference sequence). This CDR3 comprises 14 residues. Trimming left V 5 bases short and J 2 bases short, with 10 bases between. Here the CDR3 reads CASSPGGAGNTIYF. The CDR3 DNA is TGTGCCAGCAGCCCCGGCGGAGCTGGAAACACCATATATTTT.

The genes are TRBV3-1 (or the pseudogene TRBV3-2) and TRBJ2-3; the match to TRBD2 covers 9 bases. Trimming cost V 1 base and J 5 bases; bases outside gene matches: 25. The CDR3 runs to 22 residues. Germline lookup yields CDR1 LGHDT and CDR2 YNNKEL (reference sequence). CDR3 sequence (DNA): TGTGCCAGCAGCCAAGTATGCGGATTGCCCCTGGAGCGGGGGGCGCGTGGAGATACGCAGTATTTT. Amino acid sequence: CASSQVCGLPLERGARGDTQYF.

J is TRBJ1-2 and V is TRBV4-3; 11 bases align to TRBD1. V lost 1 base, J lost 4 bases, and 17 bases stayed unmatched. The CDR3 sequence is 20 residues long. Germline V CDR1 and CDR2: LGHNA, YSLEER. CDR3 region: CASSQGGYKGTGGAGYGYTF. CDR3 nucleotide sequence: TGCGCCAGCAGCCAAGGGGGTTATAAGGGGACAGGGGGAGCTGGCTATGGCTACACCTTC.

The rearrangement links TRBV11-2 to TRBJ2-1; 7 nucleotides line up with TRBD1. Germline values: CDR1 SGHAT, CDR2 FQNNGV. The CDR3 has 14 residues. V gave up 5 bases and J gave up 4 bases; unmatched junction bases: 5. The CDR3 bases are TGTGCCAGCAGCCGCAGGGGGTATTACAATGAGCAGTTCTTC. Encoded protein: CASSRRGYYNEQFF.

CDR3 sequence reads: CASSPDTGSSYNEQFF. As DNA, the CDR3 is TGTGCCAGCTCACCAGATACCGGGAGCTCCTACAATGAGCAGTTCTTC. This rearrangement joins TRBV18 to TRBJ2-1, with D possibly being TRBD2 (6 bases). V lost 2 bases and J lost 0, with 11 bases in between. The CDR3 sequence is 16 residues long. Germline V gene sequence: CDR1 KGHSH, CDR2 LQKENI. The entire variable domain, with the rest obtained from reference TRBV18 and TRBJ2-1, is as follows: NAGVMQNPRHLVRRRGQEARLRCSPMKGHSHVYWYRQLPEEGLKFMVYLQKENIIDESGMPKERFSAEFPKEGPSILRIQQVVRGDSAAYFCASSPDTGSSYNEQFFGPGTRLTVL.

CDR3 sequence reads: CASSPRGATDTQYF. Written as DNA, the CDR3 is TGTGCCAGCAGCCCGCGGGGGGCCACAGATACGCAGTATTTT. This rearrangement joins TRBV7-9 to TRBJ2-3; 8 bases fit TRBD2. J gave up 2 bases and V 5 bases, and 3 bases lay outside the gene matches. Germline CDR1 and CDR2: SEHNR and FQNEAQ (reference sequence). This CDR3 is 14 amino acids long.

The CDR3 sequence: CASSEVTGGPDEQYF. CDR3 sequence (DNA): TGTGCCAGCAGTGAAGTTACAGGGGGACCTGACGAGCAGTACTTC. The rearrangement joins TRBV2 to TRBJ2-7, with 8 bases identical to TRBD1. Germline trimming cut 1 base from V and 5 bases from J; bases unmatched to any gene: 7. Looked up from germline, CDR1 is SNHLY and CDR2 is FYNNEI. The CDR3 contains 15 residues. The full variable domain, completed using reference TRBV2 and TRBJ2-7, is EPEVTQTPSHQVTQMGQEVILRCVPISNHLYFYWYRQILGQKVEFLVSFYNNEISEKSEIFDDQFSVERPDGSNFTLKIRSTKLEDSAMYFCASSEVTGGPDEQYFGPGTRLTVT.